Following are 8 T cell receptor beta chains from one sample sequenced in a study of shared clonotypes between healthy human individuals. Method: immunoSEQ multiplex PCR; TCRdb's copy keeps in-frame clones and lacks some. The sample carries fewer than 3 million clones, approximately 90% recorded once. The sample comprised naive CD4+ T cells from PBMCs. Subset given: CD45RA+ positively selected. These receptors were obtained from a man younger than 35 in good health. Some clones in this sample may be carry-over from other donors' samples.

V is TRBV27 and J is TRBJ1-1, with D tentatively TRBD1 (6 bases). The germline CDR1 and CDR2 sequences are MNHEY and SMNVEV (reference sequence). V shed 3 bases and J shed 5 bases, with 25 bases lying between them. The CDR3 has 18 amino acids. The CDR3 loop is CASSFTYRSRGRGTEAFF. The CDR3 DNA reads TGTGCCAGCAGTTTCACCTATCGGAGCCGGGGGCGTGGGACTGAAGCTTTCTTT.

This chain joins TRBV7-9 and TRBJ2-1; 10 nucleotides agree with TRBD2. Per the germline V gene, CDR1 is SEHNR and CDR2 is FQNEAQ (reference sequence). There are 14 residues in the CDR3. V lost 8 bases to trimming and J lost 6 bases; unmatched junction nucleotides: 7. Written as DNA, the CDR3 is TGTGCCAGCCAAGGGACTAGCGTTGCCAATGAGCAGTTCTTC. Translation: CASQGTSVANEQFF.

The CDR3 sequence: CASSLAPAGLYEQYF. In DNA form, the CDR3 reads TGTGCCAGCAGCTTAGCGCCTGCGGGGCTCTACGAGCAGTACTTC. The chain joins TRBV7-2 to TRBJ2-7, with D perhaps matching TRBD2 (6 bases). V was shortened by 0 bases and J by 3 bases, with 12 bases between the two germline ends. The CDR3 loop spans 15 amino acids. In germline, CDR1 is SGHTA, CDR2 FQGNSA. Together with reference TRBV7-2 and TRBJ2-7, the CDR3 gives the full variable domain: GAGVSQSPSNKVTEKGKDVELRCDPISGHTALYWYRQSLGQGLEFLIYFQGNSAPDKSGLPSDRFSAERTGGSVSTLTIQRTQQEDSAVYLCASSLAPAGLYEQYFGPGTRLTVT.

This clone has a handful of counts. The chain couples TRBV9 to TRBJ2-3, with 8 bases lining up with TRBD2. CDR1 SGDLS and CDR2 YYNGEE come from the germline V gene. The CDR3 totals 16 residues. Losses at the gene ends were 3 bases for V and 3 bases for J; bases not matched to a gene: 9. CDR3 sequence reads: CASSDKRASGTDTQYF. The CDR3 bases are TGTGCCAGCAGCGATAAAAGGGCTAGCGGGACAGATACGCAGTATTTT.

The chain has TRBV2 and TRBJ1-1; TRBD1 is a possible D gene (5 bases). The V and J ends lost 6 bases and 1 base respectively, with 15 bases between them. Looked up from germline, CDR1 is SNHLY and CDR2 is FYNNEI. The CDR3 extends over 15 amino acids. The CDR3 nucleotides read TGTGCCAGCAGCGGCGTGAGGGGATCGAACACTGAAGCTTTCTTT. Amino acids: CASSGVRGSNTEAFF.

The CDR3 protein is CASTPSLGGAYEQFF. The CDR3 nucleotides are TGCGCCAGCACTCCCAGCTTGGGGGGGGCTTATGAGCAGTTCTTC. The chain has TRBV23-1 and TRBJ2-1, with D perhaps matching TRBD2 (7 bases). TRBV23-1 is flagged as an ORF with uncertain function. There are 15 residues in the CDR3. Trimming cost V 7 bases and J 8 bases, with 21 bases left between them.

CDR3 sequence: CASSLETGNEQFF. CDR3 in DNA: TGCGCCAGCAGCTTGGAGACCGGCAATGAGCAGTTCTTC. The chain is built from TRBV5-1 and TRBJ2-1, with D hard to call. This CDR3 has 13 amino acids. Looked up from germline, CDR1 is SGHRS and CDR2 is YFSETQ. The ends were cut back, 0 bases at V and 6 bases at J, with 7 bases in the middle.

The V gene is TRBV5-1, the J gene TRBJ1-3; possibly TRBD1 for D (5 bases). The germline gives CDR1 SGHRS, CDR2 YFSETQ. The CDR3 contains 15 residues. V lost 3 bases, J lost 0 bases, and 10 bases lay in between. In DNA, the CDR3 is TGCGCCAGCAGCTCGGGACTGACCTCTGGAAACACCATATATTTT. Protein sequence: CASSSGLTSGNTIYF. The full variable domain, rest sourced from reference TRBV5-1 and TRBJ1-3, is KAGVTQTPRYLIKTRGQQVTLSCSPISGHRSVSWYQQTPGQGLQFLFEYFSETQRNKGNFPGRFSGRQFSNSRSEMNVSTLELGDSALYLCASSSGLTSGNTIYFGEGSWLTVV.